This T cell receptor (beta chain) was profiled in a study of blood T cell repertoires in COVID-19. In the study overall: T cells, B-cell-depleted T cells, or PBMCs supplied cDNA or gDNA.

Germline loops: CDR1 LNHDA, CDR2 SQIVND (reference sequence). V dropped 1 base and J dropped 5; count of bases not matched to a gene: 10. This CDR3 region has 17 residues. How the authors handled the data: Using reference gene primer amplification, nucleated cell counts were estimated. Using immunoSEQ multiplex PCR, the repertoire was profiled, and TCRdb retains in-frame clones only, with some absent. For V, J and clone size, that table is used; D and trimming come from the DNA. The table includes approximately 230,000 clones, about 91% detected once. In Seattle, patients joined the study during active infection and were tracked longitudinally.

The TCR sequence derives from a woman aged 25 to 39 with COVID-19, enrolled during active disease. Sequencing input: peripheral blood. The chain links TRBV19 to TRBJ1-2, with 10 nucleotides matching TRBD1. The CDR3 bases are TGTGCCAGTAGTATAGCGACCCCGGGACAGGGGAGGTATGGCTACACCTTC. Its protein product is CASSIATPGQGRYGYTF.